This T cell receptor (beta chain) was recorded in a study of beta chain features in type 1 diabetes. Whole-study results and caveats: Across all four CD4+ subsets, people with type 1 diabetes showed modestly shorter TCRB CDR3s.

What was sequenced were expressed TCRB transcripts, since all of the isolated RNA had been reverse transcribed. Profiling relied on immunoSEQ multiplex PCR, and the TCRdb table lists in-frame clones only, not all of them. The table includes around 710,000 clones, around 12% detected once. In its sample, this clone was seen a few times. Its target is not known. The sample taken for sequencing was naive CD4+ T cells from blood. The source of this sequence is a man aged 30 to 39 with type 1 diabetes.

CDR3 residues: CASSFQGQENSPLHF. The CDR3 region has the DNA TGTGCCAGCAGCTTTCAGGGCCAGGAAAATTCACCCCTCCACTTT. The chain has TRBV13 and TRBJ1-6; TRBD1 might be the D (5 bases). Trimming pared 3 bases from V and 7 bases from J, leaving 13 bases between. Per germline, CDR1 PRHDT and CDR2 FYEKMQ (reference sequence). The CDR3 has 15 amino acids.